This T cell receptor beta chain was captured in a study of long-term antiretroviral therapy in people with HIV. About the research overall: The study's earliest collections predate the 2015 immediate-ART recommendation by about a decade.

General study points: Post-ART, diversity grew, though it stayed under transplant donor control levels.

Remarks on this clone: The antigen remains unidentified.

Sequencing used immunoSEQ v3.0 at survey level. Assay used: immunoSEQ multiplex PCR; TCRdb lists only in-frame clones, some missing. The data hold some 45,000 clones, with 86% observed a single time. The CDR3 has 13 residues. V lost 0 bases and J lost 5, with 7 bases in between. Germline CDR1 and CDR2: SGHDN and FVKESK. The sequence derives from a woman aged 50 to 60 with HIV. This sequence joins TRBV14 and TRBJ1-1; D not resolved. Sequenced here: unsorted PBMCs, sampled 0.1 years before starting antiretroviral therapy. CDR3 coding DNA: TGTGCCAGCAGCCAAGATCTTCTGACTGAAGCTTTCTTT. Amino acids: CASSQDLLTEAFF.